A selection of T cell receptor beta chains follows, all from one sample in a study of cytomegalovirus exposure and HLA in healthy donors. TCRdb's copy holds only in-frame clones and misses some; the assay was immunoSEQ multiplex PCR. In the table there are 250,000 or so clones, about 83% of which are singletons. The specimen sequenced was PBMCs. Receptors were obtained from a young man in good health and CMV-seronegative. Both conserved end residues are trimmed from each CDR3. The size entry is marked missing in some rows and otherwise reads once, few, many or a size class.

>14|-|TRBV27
ASSSSAGTVTYEQY
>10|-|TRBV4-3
ASSPGRGEQF
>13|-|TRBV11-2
ASSRGGSSYNEQF
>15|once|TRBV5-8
ASSSYLTGLSNQPQH
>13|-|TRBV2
ASSGERSSYNEQF
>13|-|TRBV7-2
ASSPERGDTDTQY
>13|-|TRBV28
ASSYNRGWDYEQY
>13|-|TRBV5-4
ASSIGHYSYNEQF
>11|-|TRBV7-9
ASSLTGNTEAF
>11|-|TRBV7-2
ASSADSRNEQF
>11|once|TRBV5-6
ASSLVAGDEQY
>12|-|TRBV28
ASKGWTGNEKLF
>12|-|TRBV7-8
ASSLAGLGDTQY